Below are 26 T cell receptor beta chains sequenced from a single sample in a study of T-cell reconstitution after alpha-beta-depleted transplantation in children. Construction of the TCRbeta library involved unique molecular identifiers. From the PCR reads, TCRdb called clonotypes with MiXCR, one entry per CDR3 protein. The sample lists fewer than 400,000 distinct CDR3 sequences, roughly 21% seen once, with 3% to 4.5% in the top ten. The input for sequencing was PBMCs from the stem cell graft donor, taken from the stem cell graft. The receptor source for this set is a human donor who donated a stem cell graft to a child with acute myeloid leukemia.

The gene calls are TRBV4-1 and TRBJ2-3, with TRBD2 matching 7 bases. The CDR3 has 17 residues. CDR1 MGHRA and CDR2 YSYEKL come from the germline V gene. Unmatched junction bases numbered 14, after V lost 0 bases and J lost 8 bases. This chain's CDR3 is CASSQDRRASGAGTQYF. In DNA, the CDR3 is TGCGCCAGCAGCCAAGATAGACGTGCGAGCGGGGCAGGTACGCAGTATTTT.

V and J are TRBV15 and TRBJ2-1; 10 bases align to TRBD1. With V trimmed by 1 base and J by 7 bases, 7 bases remained unmatched. This CDR3 has 16 residues. The germline gives CDR1 LNHNV, CDR2 YYDKDF (reference sequence). Here the CDR3 reads CATSRVVRQGANEQFF. In DNA, the CDR3 is TGTGCCACCAGCAGAGTTGTGAGACAGGGGGCGAATGAGCAGTTCTTC.

This clonotype turned up a few times. The genes are TRBV7-2 and TRBJ2-2; TRBD1 is a possible D gene (6 bases). Trimming cost V 5 bases and J 3 bases, with 7 bases left between them. The CDR3 covers 13 residues. Per the germline V gene, CDR1 is SGHTA and CDR2 is FQGNSA. CDR3 nucleotides: TGTGCCAGCAGCCAGGGGTACACCGGGGAGCTGTTTTTT. This codes for CASSQGYTGELFF.

This clonotype was picked up a small number of times. This chain connects TRBV27 to TRBJ2-2, with TRBD2 identical over 9 bases. The ends lost 4 bases at V and 7 bases at J; junction bases unmatched: 7. This CDR3 region has 15 residues. The germline gives CDR1 MNHEY, CDR2 SMNVEV (reference sequence). CDR3 nucleotides: TGTGCCAGCAGTTCAGCGGGAGGTTACGGCGGGGAGCTGTTTTTT. Translating it yields CASSSAGGYGGELFF.

The chain is built from TRBV12-3 or TRBV12-4 and TRBJ1-2; TRBD1 agrees at 10 bases. The CDR3 has 15 residues. Trimming cost V 6 bases and J 4 bases; bases outside gene matches: 8. The CDR3 sequence: CASSRSRQGAYGYTF. CDR3 in DNA: TGTGCCAGCAGCCGGAGTAGACAGGGGGCCTATGGCTACACCTTC.

This clonotype occurred a few times. The gene calls are TRBV6-2 or TRBV6-3 and TRBJ2-1, with a possible D match to TRBD2 (6 bases). V lost 2 bases and J 9 bases, leaving 8 bases between the germline ends. The germline V gene has CDR1 MNHEY and CDR2 SVGEGT. CDR3 length equals 12 residues. The CDR3 is CASSYLGGEQFF. The CDR3 coding sequence is TGTGCCAGCAGTTACCTGGGAGGTGAGCAGTTCTTC.

This clonotype was detected ten times or more. The rearrangement joins TRBV15 to TRBJ2-7; 7 nucleotides align to TRBD1. Germline V gene sequence: CDR1 LNHNV, CDR2 YYDKDF (reference sequence). This CDR3 has 14 amino acids. J was trimmed by 2 bases and V by 0 bases; bases with no gene match: 1. CDR3 sequence reads: CATSRDGTAYEQYF. CDR3 coding DNA: TGTGCCACCAGCAGAGATGGGACAGCCTACGAGCAGTACTTC.

This clonotype occurred a few times. The rearrangement links TRBV29-1 to TRBJ2-7, with D unresolved. The germline V gene encodes CDR1 SQVTM and CDR2 ANQGSEA. V lost 8 bases and J lost 7, with 9 bases in between. The CDR3 is 9 amino acids. The CDR3 is CSHGLEQYF. The CDR3 nucleotides are TGCAGCCATGGTCTAGAGCAGTACTTC.

The chain recombines TRBV4-3 with TRBJ2-2, with TRBD2 as a possible D gene (6 bases). V shed 2 bases and J shed 4 bases, with 14 bases lying between them. The germline V gene encodes CDR1 LGHNA and CDR2 YSLEER. The CDR3 is 16 residues long. CDR3: CASSQPGGRSTGELFF. The CDR3 DNA reads TGCGCCAGCAGCCAACCTGGAGGGCGATCCACCGGGGAGCTGTTTTTT.

This clonotype came up many times. This chain joins TRBV29-1 and TRBJ2-7; maybe TRBD2 (5 bases). The CDR3 totals 16 residues. Germline CDR1 and CDR2: SQVTM and ANQGSEA. The V end lost 0 bases, the J end lost 3 bases, and 18 bases lay between the germline ends. The CDR3 reads CSVEDSEDTGGYEQYF. CDR3 in DNA: TGCAGCGTTGAAGATAGCGAGGATACCGGCGGCTACGAGCAGTACTTC.

This sequence joins TRBV7-9 and TRBJ2-2; 9 nucleotides align to TRBD1. Germline trimming cut 4 bases from V and 4 bases from J; bases unmatched to any gene: 10. The CDR3 sequence is 17 residues long. Germline-derived CDR1 and CDR2 are SEHNR and FQNEAQ (reference sequence). The CDR3: CASSYPQGARGTGELFF. In nucleotides, the CDR3 is TGTGCCAGCAGCTACCCACAGGGGGCGCGGGGCACCGGGGAGCTGTTTTTT.

There are a few counts of this clonotype. CDR3 residues: CASSHGLDTQYF. The DNA of the CDR3 is TGTGCCAGCAGCCACGGCCTGGATACGCAGTATTTT. The chain employs TRBV3-1 and TRBJ2-3, with D uncertain. The CDR3 has 12 residues. Germline V lookup: CDR1 LGHDT, CDR2 YNNKEL (reference sequence). V gave up 3 bases and J gave up 6 bases, with 7 bases separating them.

The chain carries TRBV28 and TRBJ2-7, with D uncertain. CDR1 is MDHEN and CDR2 is SYDVKM in the germline V gene. V dropped 3 bases and J dropped 0 bases, with 9 bases sitting between them. The CDR3 has 14 residues. The DNA of the CDR3 is TGTGCCAGCAGTTTGAGTCTGGGCTCCTACGAGCAGTACTTC. Amino acid sequence: CASSLSLGSYEQYF.

This clonotype occurred many times. The chain is built from TRBV12-3 or TRBV12-4 and TRBJ2-1, with D possibly being TRBD1 (5 bases). V gave up 1 base and J gave up 13 bases, with 8 bases separating them. CDR3 length equals 11 residues. The CDR3 loop is CASSLGDRQFF. The CDR3 region has the DNA TGTGCCAGCAGTTTAGGTGACAGACAGTTCTTC.

The CDR3 DNA follows: TGTGCCAGCAAGGACGGTGACCCTGGGGCCAACGTCCTGACTTTC. It translates to CASKDGDPGANVLTF. The J gene is TRBJ2-6, the V gene TRBV6-2 or TRBV6-3; D remains unclear. This CDR3 is 15 amino acids long. The germline V and J ends were trimmed by 7 bases and 2 bases, with 12 bases remaining between them. The germline V gene encodes CDR1 MNHEY and CDR2 SVGEGT.

The chain links TRBV28 to TRBJ2-1, with 7 bases matching TRBD1. The CDR3 length is 14 residues. Germline loops: CDR1 MDHEN, CDR2 SYDVKM. With V trimmed by 7 bases and J by 4 bases, 7 bases remained unmatched. This CDR3 is CASTPDRRYNEQFF. The CDR3 DNA follows: TGTGCCAGCACCCCGGACAGGAGATACAATGAGCAGTTCTTC.

This clonotype has only a few counts. The rearrangement links TRBV12-3 or TRBV12-4 to TRBJ2-7; D ambiguous. This CDR3 has 14 residues. Trimming took 5 bases from V and 2 from J, leaving 13 bases between them. This CDR3 reads CASSPQDGTYEQYF. The DNA for the CDR3 is TGTGCCAGCAGTCCCCAGGACGGTACCTACGAGCAGTACTTC.

The chain employs TRBV28 and TRBJ2-5; 11 bases are a match to TRBD2. Germline V gene lookup returns CDR1 MDHEN and CDR2 SYDVKM. V was clipped by 8 bases and J by 1 base; unmatched bases: 6. The CDR3 consists of 15 residues. The CDR3 here is CASLGLAGTQETQYF. The CDR3 DNA reads TGTGCCAGCCTCGGACTAGCGGGTACCCAAGAGACCCAGTACTTC.

This clonotype has a handful of counts. The chain uses TRBV4-3 and TRBJ1-5; D gene unclear. This CDR3 comprises 14 residues. V was cut by 3 bases and J by 0 bases, with 6 bases left in between. The germline V gene has CDR1 LGHNA and CDR2 YSLEER. This CDR3 is CASSQDYSNQPQHF. For the CDR3, the DNA is TGCGCCAGCAGCCAGGACTATAGCAATCAGCCCCAGCATTTT.

This sequence joins TRBV7-3 and TRBJ2-4, with 11 nucleotides matching TRBD2. V lost 0 bases to trimming and J lost 7 bases; unmatched junction nucleotides: 8. In germline, CDR1 is SGHTA, CDR2 FQGTGA. The length of the CDR3 is 17 residues. DNA of the CDR3: TGTGCCAGCAGCTTAACTCCCCAGGCTAGCGGGAGGAACATTCAGTACTTC. Its protein is CASSLTPQASGRNIQYF.

The rearrangement joins TRBV12-3 or TRBV12-4 to TRBJ2-1; TRBD2 might be the D (5 bases). This CDR3 is 17 amino acids long. Trimming left V 8 bases short and J 0 bases short, with 20 bases between. The CDR3 reads CASQNSLGGRSYNEQFF. The CDR3 coding sequence is TGTGCCAGCCAGAATTCGCTAGGCGGGCGCTCCTACAATGAGCAGTTCTTC.

This chain uses TRBV24-1 with TRBJ1-1; D is ambiguous. The V end lost 3 bases, the J end lost 8 bases, and 12 bases lay between the germline ends. Germline-derived CDR1 and CDR2 are KGHDR and SFDVKD. The CDR3 contains 13 residues. This CDR3 is CATSDNVGREAFF. The CDR3, as DNA: TGTGCCACCAGTGATAATGTCGGCAGGGAAGCTTTCTTT.

The table lists this clonotype with many counts. This sequence joins TRBV20-1 and TRBJ2-7; tentatively, D is TRBD2 (5 bases). Germline V lookup: CDR1 DFQATT, CDR2 SNEGSKA (reference sequence). Deletions cut 6 bases from V and 5 bases from J, with 11 bases between. CDR3 length equals 11 residues. This chain's CDR3 is CSAGERDEQYF. The CDR3 DNA follows: TGCAGTGCCGGGGAGAGGGACGAGCAGTACTTC.

Many counts were recorded for this clonotype. The chain joins TRBV5-1 to TRBJ2-1, with 7 nucleotides matching TRBD1. CDR1 and CDR2 from the germline V gene are SGHRS and YFSETQ. This CDR3 has 16 amino acids. The junction had 13 bases not matched to a gene; V was cut back by 5 bases and J by 5 bases. The CDR3 DNA follows: TGCGCCAGCAGGGTCGGAAGACAGGGTTATGACAATGAGCAGTTCTTC. This sequence encodes CASRVGRQGYDNEQFF.

This clonotype was seen more than once but under ten times. The V and J genes are TRBV20-1 and TRBJ2-5; D is unclear. Germline V gene sequence: CDR1 DFQATT, CDR2 SNEGSKA (reference sequence). The CDR3 runs to 13 residues. Trimming shortened V by 6 bases and J by 1 base, and 12 bases separated the two germline ends. CDR3 region: CSARSGPQETQYF. For the CDR3, the DNA is TGCAGTGCCCGTTCGGGCCCCCAAGAGACCCAGTACTTC.

The rearrangement joins TRBV15 to TRBJ2-1, with 7 bases matching TRBD2. This CDR3 contains 15 residues. V shed 5 bases, J shed 5 bases, and the junction held 9 bases outside the gene matches. Germline V gene lookup returns CDR1 LNHNV and CDR2 YYDKDF (reference sequence). The DNA of the CDR3 is TGTGCCACCAGCGCTTCTCTAGCGGCGAACAATGAGCAGTTCTTC. Protein product: CATSASLAANNEQFF.